These 16 T cell receptor beta chains were sequenced from one sample in a study of blood T cells in healthy people across ages. Primers used in a second PCR of roughly 7 to 11 cycles were a sample-barcoded 5' primer and a J-beta primer mix. TCRdb reprocessed the 5' RACE reads with MiXCR, giving one entry per CDR3 protein. This sample has some 1,500,000 distinct CDR3 sequences, with roughly 43% found just once. Sequenced sample: blood. These receptors were collected from a woman aged 18-29 years in good health.

The CDR3 protein is CASSRLGAESTSSYEQYF. CDR3 nucleotide sequence: TGTGCCAGCAGCCGACTTGGCGCGGAGAGCACGAGCTCCTACGAGCAGTACTTC. The V and J genes are TRBV4-2 and TRBJ2-7; no definite D call. Germline-derived CDR1 and CDR2 are LGHNA and YNFKEQ. V was shortened by 4 bases and J by 0 bases, with 22 bases between the two germline ends. The CDR3 runs 18 residues.

This chain joins TRBV11-3 and TRBJ2-1; no definite D call. Trimming stripped 5 bases from V and 6 bases from J, with 14 bases between. In germline, CDR1 is SGHNT, CDR2 YENEEA. This CDR3 has 14 residues. The CDR3 loop reads CASSPSGGSNEQFF. CDR3 coding DNA: TGTGCCAGCAGCCCGAGTGGTGGGTCCAATGAGCAGTTCTTC.

In this sample, this clonotype turned up many times. The gene calls are TRBV25-1 and TRBJ2-1; D remains unclear. The length of the CDR3 is 16 residues. CDR1 and CDR2 from the germline V gene are MGHDK and SYGVNS. Trimming left V 1 base short and J 4 bases short, with 14 bases between. Here the CDR3 DNA reads TGTGCCAGCAGTGAATCGACGGAAACCCTTTACAATGAGCAGTTCTTC. The encoded protein is CASSESTETLYNEQFF.

This chain links TRBV4-2 with TRBJ2-7; a weak D match, TRBD2 (6 bases). Trimming took off 0 bases at V and 0 bases at J, with 12 bases between the two ends. There are 16 residues in the CDR3. Germline values: CDR1 LGHNA, CDR2 YNFKEQ. The CDR3 DNA is TGTGCCAGCAGCCAAGAGGTCGGGACTGACTCCTACGAGCAGTACTTC. Protein sequence: CASSQEVGTDSYEQYF.

The chain joins TRBV11-2 to TRBJ2-5; the match to TRBD2 covers 7 bases. CDR3 length: 19 residues. Germline V gives CDR1 SGHAT, CDR2 FQNNGV. V gave up 4 bases and J gave up 4 bases; unmatched junction bases: 21. CDR3 in amino acids: CASSSSVVGRGSSRETQYF. The CDR3 region has the DNA TGTGCCAGCAGCTCCTCCGTGGTCGGTCGCGGGAGTTCGCGAGAGACCCAGTACTTC.

The chain couples TRBV12-3 or TRBV12-4 to TRBJ1-6; 9 positions agree with TRBD1. V shed 5 bases and J 10 bases; nucleotides not matched to a gene: 15. This CDR3 has 17 amino acids. The CDR3 spells CASSVVVSGTGRSPLHF. CDR3 DNA sequence: TGTGCCAGCAGTGTCGTCGTCTCCGGGACAGGGAGATCACCCCTCCACTTT.

The chain joins TRBV29-1 to TRBJ2-3, with D unclear. Trimming took 1 base from V and 6 from J, leaving 11 bases between them. CDR3 size: 13 residues. The germline V gene encodes CDR1 SQVTM and CDR2 ANQGSEA. The CDR3 here is CSVEARAVDTQYF. DNA of the CDR3: TGCAGCGTTGAAGCCCGTGCAGTTGATACGCAGTATTTT.

This clonotype turned up a few times. The chain couples TRBV2 to TRBJ2-5; D is perhaps TRBD1 or TRBD2 (5 bases each). The DNA end is more similar to TRBJ2-7, so the J call may be wrong. This CDR3 has 14 residues. Germline loops: CDR1 SNHLY, CDR2 FYNNEI. DNA of the CDR3: TGTGCCAGCAGTCTGCAACTAGTAGGGGCCGAGCAGTACTTC. It yields the protein CASSLQLVGAEQYF.

This rearrangement joins TRBV4-3 to TRBJ1-2; D uncertain. Germline values: CDR1 LGHNA, CDR2 YSLEER. The CDR3 length is 14 residues. V lost 0 bases and J 7 bases, leaving 12 bases between the germline ends. This CDR3 reads CASSQDWASCGYTF. Written as DNA, the CDR3 is TGCGCCAGCAGCCAAGATTGGGCGTCCTGTGGCTACACCTTC.

The chain combines TRBV20-1 with TRBJ2-7; D remains ambiguous. Germline CDR1 DFQATT, CDR2 SNEGSKA (reference sequence). This CDR3 is built from 12 residues. V gave up 3 bases and J gave up 7 bases, with 13 bases separating them. The CDR3 is CSASPGGNEQYF. DNA of the CDR3: TGCAGTGCTAGCCCCGGCGGCAATGAGCAGTACTTC.

The chain is built from TRBV6-1 and TRBJ2-7; D gene uncertain. There are 14 residues in the CDR3. Germline-derived CDR1 and CDR2 are MNHNS and SASEGT. V lost 3 bases, J lost 2 bases, and 11 bases lay in between. The CDR3 protein is CASSDLWCTYEQYF. The DNA for the CDR3 is TGTGCCAGCAGTGATCTCTGGTGTACCTACGAGCAGTACTTC.

V is TRBV6-6 and J is TRBJ2-5, with D perhaps TRBD2 (6 bases). The CDR3 sequence is 16 residues long. V was trimmed by 5 bases and J by 2 bases, leaving 18 bases between them. Per germline, CDR1 MNHNY and CDR2 SVGAGI (reference sequence). The CDR3 reads CASSPHGGGAQETQYF. The CDR3 region has the DNA TGTGCCAGCAGTCCTCACGGTGGCGGGGCACAAGAGACCCAGTACTTC.

This sequence joins TRBV9 and TRBJ2-7, with D possibly TRBD1 on 5 matching bases. V gave up 0 bases and J gave up 7 bases, with 14 bases separating them. Germline CDR1 SGDLS, CDR2 YYNGEE. This CDR3 has 14 amino acids. CDR3 in amino acids: CASSVGLGAEEQYF. Here the CDR3 DNA reads TGTGCCAGCAGCGTAGGGCTAGGGGCGGAGGAGCAGTACTTC.

J is TRBJ2-7 and V is TRBV20-1; the D call may be TRBD1 or TRBD2 (5 bases each). The CDR3 covers 13 residues. Germline V lookup: CDR1 DFQATT, CDR2 SNEGSKA (reference sequence). V shed 7 bases and J shed 2 bases, with 15 bases lying between them. For the CDR3, the DNA is TGCAGTGTTATCGGGGACCTAGCCTACGAGCAGTACTTC. It translates to CSVIGDLAYEQYF.

The CDR3 spells CASSLELGSNQPQHF. DNA of the CDR3: TGTGCCAGCAGCTTAGAGCTAGGTAGCAATCAGCCCCAGCATTTT. The V call is TRBV11-2, the J call TRBJ1-5; D is unresolved. The length of the CDR3 is 15 residues. Trimming shortened V by 0 bases and J by 0 bases, and 6 bases separated the two germline ends. Germline CDR1 reads SGHAT; CDR2 reads FQNNGV.

This clonotype was counted a few times. This chain links TRBV13 with TRBJ2-1; D might be TRBD2 (5 bases). TRBJ2-7 matches the DNA end more closely, so the J call is doubtful. This CDR3 has 16 amino acids. Germline CDR1 PRHDT, CDR2 FYEKMQ (reference sequence). The CDR3 DNA reads as TGTGCCAGCAGCAAGATTGCTGGGAGCTCCTACAATGAGCAGTACTTC. Protein: CASSKIAGSSYNEQYF.